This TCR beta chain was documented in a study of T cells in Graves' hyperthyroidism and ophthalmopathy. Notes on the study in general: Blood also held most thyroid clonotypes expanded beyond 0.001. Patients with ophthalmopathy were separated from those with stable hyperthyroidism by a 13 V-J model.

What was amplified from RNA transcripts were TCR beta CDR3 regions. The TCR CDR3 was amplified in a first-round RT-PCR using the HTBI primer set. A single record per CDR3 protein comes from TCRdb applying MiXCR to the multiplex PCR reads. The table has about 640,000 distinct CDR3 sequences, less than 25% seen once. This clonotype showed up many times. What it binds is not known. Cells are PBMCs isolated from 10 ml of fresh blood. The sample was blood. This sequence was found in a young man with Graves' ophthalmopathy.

Written as DNA, the CDR3 is TGTGCCAGCAGCCAGGGTTTGACCACTGAAGCTTTCTTT. Protein product: CASSQGLTTEAFF. The V gene is TRBV14, the J gene TRBJ1-1; D gene unclear. Trimming pared 3 bases from V and 4 bases from J, leaving 9 bases between. Germline CDR1 and CDR2: SGHDN and FVKESK. CDR3 length equals 13 residues.